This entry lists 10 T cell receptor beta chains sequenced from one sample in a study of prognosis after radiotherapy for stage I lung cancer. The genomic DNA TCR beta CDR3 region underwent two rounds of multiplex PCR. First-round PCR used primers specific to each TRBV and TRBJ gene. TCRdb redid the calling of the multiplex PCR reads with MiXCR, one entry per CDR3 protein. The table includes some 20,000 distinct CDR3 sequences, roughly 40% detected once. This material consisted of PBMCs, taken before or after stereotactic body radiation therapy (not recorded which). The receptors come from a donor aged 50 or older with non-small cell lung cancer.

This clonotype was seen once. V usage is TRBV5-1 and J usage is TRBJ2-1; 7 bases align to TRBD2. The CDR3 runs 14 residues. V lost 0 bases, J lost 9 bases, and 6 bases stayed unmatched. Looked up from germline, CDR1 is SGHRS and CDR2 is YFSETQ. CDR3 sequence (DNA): TGCGCCAGCAGCTTGGCTACGACTAGCTCTGAGCAGTTCTTC. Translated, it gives CASSLATTSSEQFF.

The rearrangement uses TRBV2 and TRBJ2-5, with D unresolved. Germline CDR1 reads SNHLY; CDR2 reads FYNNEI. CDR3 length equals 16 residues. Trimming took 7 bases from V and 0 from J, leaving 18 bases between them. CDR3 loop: CASTQRTVDYQETQYF. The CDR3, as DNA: TGTGCCAGCACCCAAAGGACGGTGGATTACCAAGAGACCCAGTACTTC.

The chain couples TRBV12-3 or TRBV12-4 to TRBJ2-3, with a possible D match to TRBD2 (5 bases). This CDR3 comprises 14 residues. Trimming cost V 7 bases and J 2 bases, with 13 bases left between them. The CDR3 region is CASTPVGITDTQYF. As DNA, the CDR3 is TGTGCCAGCACGCCAGTCGGGATCACAGATACGCAGTATTTT.

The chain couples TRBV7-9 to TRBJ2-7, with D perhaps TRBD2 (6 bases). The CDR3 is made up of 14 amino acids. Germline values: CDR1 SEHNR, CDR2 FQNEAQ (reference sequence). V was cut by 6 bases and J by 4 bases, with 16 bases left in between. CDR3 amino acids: CASRGGLGSYEQYF. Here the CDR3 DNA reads TGTGCCAGCAGGGGGGGTTTAGGGTCATACGAGCAGTACTTC. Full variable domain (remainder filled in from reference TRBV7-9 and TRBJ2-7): DTGVSQNPRHKITKRGQNVTFRCDPISEHNRLYWYRQTLGQGPEFLTYFQNEAQLEKSRLLSDRFSAERPKGSFSTLEIQRTEQGDSAMYLCASRGGLGSYEQYFGPGTRLTVT.

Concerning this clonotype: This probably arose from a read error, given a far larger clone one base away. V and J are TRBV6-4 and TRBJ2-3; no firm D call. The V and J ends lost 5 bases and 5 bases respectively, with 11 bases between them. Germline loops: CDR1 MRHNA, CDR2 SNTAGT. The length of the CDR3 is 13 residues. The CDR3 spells CASSYQWRDTQYF. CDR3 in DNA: TGTGCCAGCAGTTACCAGTGGAGAGATACGCAGTATTTT.

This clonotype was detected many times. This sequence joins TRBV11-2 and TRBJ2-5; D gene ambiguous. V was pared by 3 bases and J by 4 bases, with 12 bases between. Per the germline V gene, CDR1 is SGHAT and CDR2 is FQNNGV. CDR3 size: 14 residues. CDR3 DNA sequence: TGTGCCAGCAGCTTCAAGTTAGCATCAGAGACCCAGTACTTC. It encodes CASSFKLASETQYF. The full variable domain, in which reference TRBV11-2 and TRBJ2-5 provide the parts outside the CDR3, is EAGVAQSPRYKIIEKRQSVAFWCNPISGHATLYWYQQILGQGPKLLIQFQNNGVVDDSQLPKDRFSAERLKGVDSTLKIQPAKLEDSAVYLCASSFKLASETQYFGPGTRLLVL.

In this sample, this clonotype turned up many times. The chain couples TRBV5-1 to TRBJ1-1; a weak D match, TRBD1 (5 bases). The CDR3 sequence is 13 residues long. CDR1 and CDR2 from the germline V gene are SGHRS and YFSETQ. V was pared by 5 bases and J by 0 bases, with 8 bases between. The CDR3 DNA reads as TGCGCCAGCAGGGAGGGACTGAACACTGAAGCTTTCTTT. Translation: CASREGLNTEAFF.

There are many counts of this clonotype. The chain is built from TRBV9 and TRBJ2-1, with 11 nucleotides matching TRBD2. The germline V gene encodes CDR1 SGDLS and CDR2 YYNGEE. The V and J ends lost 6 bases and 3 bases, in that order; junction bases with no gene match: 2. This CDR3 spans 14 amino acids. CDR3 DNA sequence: TGTGCCAGCACGGGGACTAGCGGCTACAATGAGCAGTTCTTC. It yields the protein CASTGTSGYNEQFF.

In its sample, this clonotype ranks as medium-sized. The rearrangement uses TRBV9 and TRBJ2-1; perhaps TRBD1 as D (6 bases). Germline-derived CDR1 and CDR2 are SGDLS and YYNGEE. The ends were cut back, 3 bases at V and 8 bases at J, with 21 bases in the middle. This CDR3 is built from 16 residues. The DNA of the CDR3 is TGTGCCAGCAGCGCAGACCTTGCCCGGGACAACGATGAGCAGTTCTTC. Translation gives CASSADLARDNDEQFF.

CDR3 sequence reads: CASRMAWGQGRKDYGYTF. The CDR3 nucleotides are TGTGCCAGCAGAATGGCTTGGGGACAGGGGCGAAAAGACTATGGCTACACCTTC. This sequence joins TRBV28 and TRBJ1-2; 10 nucleotides align to TRBD1. Losses at the gene ends were 6 bases for V and 3 bases for J; bases not matched to a gene: 16. The germline V gene has CDR1 MDHEN and CDR2 SYDVKM. The CDR3 has 18 residues.